This passage covers 8 T cell receptor beta chains from one sample sequenced in a study of T-cell memory formation after mild COVID-19. MiXCR, run by TCRdb on the 5' RACE reads, gives a single entry per CDR3 protein. Among about half a million distinct CDR3 sequences listed, about 20% were seen once. Sequenced: PBMCs or a T cell subset sorted from them (not recorded which). These TCRs come from an adult woman who had mild COVID-19 (a few samples of this study predate the infection). Cell type and time point are not known.

This clonotype has a handful of counts. The chain is built from TRBV24-1 and TRBJ2-7; 7 bases map to TRBD1. V lost 5 bases to trimming and J lost 4 bases; unmatched junction nucleotides: 4. Germline CDR1 KGHDR, CDR2 SFDVKD. This CDR3 region has 13 residues. The CDR3 protein is CATSGDRVYEQYF. The CDR3 DNA reads as TGTGCCACCAGTGGCGACAGGGTATACGAGCAGTACTTC.

This clonotype was detected only a few times. This sequence joins TRBV5-1 and TRBJ1-2, with D maybe TRBD1 (6 bases). The CDR3 is 15 amino acids. V gave up 4 bases and J gave up 8 bases, with 21 bases separating them. Per germline, CDR1 SGHRS and CDR2 YFSETQ. CDR3 sequence reads: CASSPRRDKEGGYTF. CDR3 nucleotide sequence: TGCGCCAGCAGCCCCCGAAGGGACAAGGAAGGCGGCTACACCTTC.

This clonotype was observed a handful of times. The chain has TRBV24-1 and TRBJ2-2, with 7 bases fitting TRBD1. Germline CDR1 and CDR2: KGHDR and SFDVKD. The CDR3 contains 16 residues. Trimming removed 4 bases from V and 2 bases from J; junction bases left unmatched: 6. CDR3 sequence: CATSDPGQRNTGELFF. CDR3 coding DNA: TGTGCCACCAGTGACCCGGGACAGCGAAACACCGGGGAGCTGTTTTTT.

There are a few counts of this clonotype. The rearrangement joins TRBV7-2 to TRBJ2-7, with TRBD2 as a possible D gene (7 bases). CDR3 length: 14 amino acids. Germline lookup yields CDR1 SGHTA and CDR2 FQGNSA. V was cut by 1 base and J by 4 bases, with 11 bases left in between. CDR3: CASSLGGGEYEQYF. CDR3 DNA: TGTGCCAGCAGCTTAGGAGGGGGGGAATACGAGCAGTACTTC.

This chain uses TRBV5-5 with TRBJ1-1; unclear D gene. CDR1 and CDR2 (germline): SGHKS, YYEKEE (reference sequence). V lost 1 base and J 5 bases, leaving 9 bases between the germline ends. CDR3 size: 13 residues. CDR3 loop: CASSLNGKTEAFF. Here the CDR3 DNA reads TGTGCCAGCAGCTTGAACGGTAAAACTGAAGCTTTCTTT.

CDR3 nucleotide sequence: TGCGCCAGCAGCCACCTCCTGGGTGGCACTGAAGCTTTCTTT. The encoded protein is CASSHLLGGTEAFF. The chain recombines TRBV4-1 with TRBJ1-1; D gene ambiguous. Deletions cut 3 bases from V and 4 bases from J, with 12 bases between. The CDR3 sequence is 14 residues long. The germline V gene encodes CDR1 MGHRA and CDR2 YSYEKL.

The chain employs TRBV15 and TRBJ1-1; D is possibly TRBD1 (5 bases). The CDR3 covers 14 residues. V lost 5 bases and J 6 bases, leaving 16 bases between the germline ends. Germline CDR1 is LNHNV and CDR2 is YYDKDF (reference sequence). DNA for the CDR3: TGTGCCACCAGCTCAAAGACAGCTGGAGCTGAAGCTTTCTTT. As protein: CATSSKTAGAEAFF.

CDR3 sequence: CASSLGPPTNTGELFF. Written as DNA, the CDR3 is TGCGCCAGCAGCTTGGGGCCCCCGACAAACACCGGGGAGCTGTTTTTT. This chain connects TRBV5-1 to TRBJ2-2; no reliable D call. CDR1 is SGHRS, CDR2 YFSETQ, per germline. The CDR3 length is 16 residues. V was trimmed by 0 bases and J by 2 bases, leaving 11 bases between them.